A single sample is the source of the 20 T cell receptor beta chains below, sequenced in a study of Ad26.COV2.S vaccination and SARS-CoV-2 variants. The protocol was immunoSEQ multiplex PCR, while the TCRdb copy is restricted to in-frame clones and leaves out a portion. The sample carries over 400,000 clones, roughly 89% recorded once. This sample's treatment: roughly 19 received Ad26.COV2.S at low or high dose, single or two shots; 5 received placebo; per-sample allocation not given. Specimens were obtained on day 63 following the first vaccine or placebo injection. Sample: peripheral blood, taken in a trial of Ad26.COV2.S vaccine versus placebo. The receptor set was obtained from a person aged 18-60 years who received the Ad26.COV2.S COVID-19 vaccine or a placebo.

The chain combines TRBV3-1 (or the pseudogene TRBV3-2) with TRBJ2-2; D may be TRBD1 or TRBD2 (5 bases each). Looked up from germline, CDR1 is LGHDT and CDR2 is YNNKEL (reference sequence). CDR3 length equals 13 residues. V lost 2 bases and J 7 bases, leaving 8 bases between the germline ends. The CDR3 DNA follows: TGTGCCAGCAGCCAAAGAGGGGACGGGGAGCTGTTTTTT. Residues: CASSQRGDGELFF.

This clone was counted only a few times. The J gene is TRBJ1-6, the V gene TRBV4-3; D remains unclear. This CDR3 region has 13 residues. The germline V gene encodes CDR1 LGHNA and CDR2 YSLEER. Deletions cut 2 bases from V and 8 bases from J, with 7 bases between. The CDR3 loop reads CASSQTNDSPLHF. The CDR3 DNA reads TGCGCCAGCAGCCAAACCAATGATTCACCCCTCCACTTT.

The J gene is TRBJ1-1, the V gene TRBV19; D is ambiguous. CDR1 is LNHDA, CDR2 SQIVND, per germline (reference sequence). Deletions cut 5 bases from V and 7 bases from J, with 11 bases between. The CDR3 has 12 residues. CDR3 DNA: TGTGCCAGTAGTCCGTGGACGGATGAAGCTTTCTTT. It translates to CASSPWTDEAFF.

V is TRBV15 and J is TRBJ2-5; D remains unclear. The germline V gene has CDR1 LNHNV and CDR2 YYDKDF (reference sequence). Trimming took 4 bases from V and 5 from J, leaving 14 bases between them. This CDR3 has 14 amino acids. CDR3 DNA: TGTGCCACCAGCACTGGCCAGACACCGGAGACCCAGTACTTC. It specifies CATSTGQTPETQYF.

This clone was observed once. The V call is TRBV12-3 or TRBV12-4, the J call TRBJ2-5, with D possibly being TRBD1 (6 bases). CDR3 length: 12 residues. Trimming took off 7 bases at V and 4 bases at J, with 10 bases between the two ends. CDR3 bases: TGTGCCAGCAAGGGGGAGTCAGAGACCCAGTACTTC. Translating gives CASKGESETQYF.

V gene TRBV28 combines with J gene TRBJ2-3, with 10 nucleotides matching TRBD1. CDR3 size: 17 residues. V dropped 1 base and J dropped 1; count of bases not matched to a gene: 5. Germline V gives CDR1 MDHEN, CDR2 SYDVKM. This CDR3 is CASSLFSGTGGTDTQYF. The CDR3, as DNA: TGTGCCAGCAGTTTATTCTCCGGGACAGGGGGCACAGATACGCAGTATTTT. The full variable domain, its missing parts supplied by reference TRBV28 and TRBJ2-3, is DVKVTQSSRYLVKRTGEKVFLECVQDMDHENMFWYRQDPGLGLRLIYFSYDVKMKEKGDIPEGYSVSREKKERFSLILESASTNQTSMYLCASSLFSGTGGTDTQYFGPGTRLTVL.

J is TRBJ2-5 and V is TRBV24-1; D might be TRBD1 (6 bases). The CDR3 covers 15 residues. V was cut by 3 bases and J by 6 bases, with 16 bases left in between. Germline V gene lookup returns CDR1 KGHDR and CDR2 SFDVKD. CDR3 residues: CATSDPGQPGKTQYF. DNA for the CDR3: TGTGCCACCAGTGATCCGGGACAACCGGGAAAGACCCAGTACTTC.

This clone was detected once. The J gene is TRBJ2-2, the V gene TRBV28; tentatively, D is TRBD1 (6 bases). Germline CDR1 is MDHEN and CDR2 is SYDVKM. This CDR3 is 16 amino acids long. Deletions cut 7 bases from V and 1 base from J, with 16 bases between. The CDR3 region is CASKATGTLNTGELFF. The CDR3 nucleotides read TGTGCCAGCAAAGCTACCGGGACACTGAACACCGGGGAGCTGTTTTTT.

The V and J genes are TRBV7-9 and TRBJ2-5; D perhaps matches TRBD2 (7 bases). The germline V gene has CDR1 SEHNR and CDR2 FQNEAQ (reference sequence). V dropped 3 bases and J dropped 3 bases, with 14 bases sitting between them. This CDR3 contains 15 residues. The DNA for the CDR3 is TGTGCCAGCAGCTTCCCGACGGGGGGCGAAGAGACCCAGTACTTC. Its protein is CASSFPTGGEETQYF.

The rearrangement links TRBV5-1 to TRBJ2-7; no definite D call. The CDR3 totals 14 residues. V was clipped by 0 bases and J by 7 bases, with 14 bases between them. Germline lookup yields CDR1 SGHRS and CDR2 YFSETQ. CDR3 nucleotides: TGCGCCAGCAGCTTGGGTGGTCACCTACGAGAGCAGTACTTC. Its protein is CASSLGGHLREQYF.

As for this clone: Other DNA sequences in the same sample also yield this CDR3. The rearrangement links TRBV7-2 to TRBJ1-5, with 11 bases aligning to TRBD1. CDR3 length: 15 residues. The trim removed 5 bases at V and 1 base at J, leaving 1 base unmatched. Germline V CDR1 and CDR2: SGHTA, FQGNSA. The CDR3 nucleotides are TGTGCCAGCAGCAGGACAGGGGGCAGCAATCAGCCCCAGCATTTT. This sequence encodes CASSRTGGSNQPQHF.

V and J are TRBV7-2 and TRBJ2-7; 8 bases are a match to TRBD2. The J segment lost 5 bases and the V segment lost 1 base, leaving 7 bases of the junction unmatched. The CDR3 covers 15 residues. Looked up from germline, CDR1 is SGHTA and CDR2 is FQGNSA. The CDR3 region is CASSLDRRGADEQYF. The CDR3 DNA sequence: TGTGCCAGCAGCTTAGATAGGCGGGGGGCCGACGAGCAGTACTTC. The complete variable domain, with remaining parts taken from reference TRBV7-2 and TRBJ2-7, reads GAGVSQSPSNKVTEKGKDVELRCDPISGHTALYWYRQSLGQGLEFLIYFQGNSAPDKSGLPSDRFSAERTGGSVSTLTIQRTQQEDSAVYLCASSLDRRGADEQYFGPGTRLTVT.

The chain employs TRBV6-2 or TRBV6-3 and TRBJ2-2; D is uncertain. This CDR3 contains 15 residues. V shed 0 bases and J shed 3 bases, with 8 bases lying between them. Germline CDR1 is MNHEY and CDR2 is SVGEGT. This CDR3 reads CASSYSNRDTGELFF. CDR3 nucleotide sequence: TGTGCCAGCAGTTACTCGAACCGGGACACCGGGGAGCTGTTTTTT.

V and J are TRBV9 and TRBJ2-7; D possibly uses TRBD1 or TRBD2 (8 bases each). CDR3 size: 18 residues. The V gene's germline CDR1 is SGDLS and CDR2 YYNGEE. Trimming pared 0 bases from V and 6 bases from J, leaving 25 bases between. CDR3 in DNA: TGTGCCAGCAGCGTAGGCCCCCGGAGGCAGGGGGCGGGAGGCGAGCAGTACTTC. It specifies CASSVGPRRQGAGGEQYF.

This clone showed up just a few times. The rearrangement links TRBV6-5 to TRBJ1-2; unclear D gene. CDR1 MNHEY and CDR2 SVGAGI come from the germline V gene. The CDR3 runs 13 residues. Trimming removed 1 base from V and 5 bases from J, with 8 bases in between. The CDR3 reads CASSYFAGYGYTF. DNA for the CDR3: TGTGCCAGCAGTTACTTCGCAGGATATGGCTACACCTTC.

The chain is built from TRBV19 and TRBJ2-7; the D gene is possibly TRBD1 (6 bases). Germline-derived CDR1 and CDR2 are LNHDA and SQIVND (reference sequence). Trimming stripped 2 bases from V and 7 bases from J, with 15 bases between. The CDR3 has 14 amino acids. The CDR3 DNA sequence: TGTGCCAGTAGTATAAGACAGGCTTCGGGGGAGCAGTACGTC. This codes for CASSIRQASGEQYV.

The rearrangement links TRBV28 to TRBJ1-1, with TRBD1 as a possible D gene (6 bases). Germline V gene lookup returns CDR1 MDHEN and CDR2 SYDVKM. This CDR3 has 18 amino acids. V was cut by 6 bases and J by 1 base, with 24 bases left in between. The CDR3 loop reads CASSLVAPGSTGNTEAFF. The CDR3 region has the DNA TGTGCCAGCAGCCTCGTGGCCCCGGGATCGACAGGGAACACTGAAGCTTTCTTT.

About this clone itself: The limits of the CDR3 on the DNA are not certain, so only TCRdb's listed CDR3 is given. V gene TRBV24-1 combines with J gene TRBJ2-5; the D call in the table, TRBD2, was not verified against the DNA. The CDR3 totals 16 residues, both ends included. Per germline, CDR1 KGHDR and CDR2 SFDVKD. The CDR3 is CATSDFGAGSQETQYF.

The V call is TRBV7-3, the J call TRBJ2-1, with 9 bases matching TRBD1. The CDR3 has 15 amino acids. V trimming: 5 bases; J trimming: 5 bases; junction bases outside the gene matches: 7. Germline V gene data show CDR1 as SGHTA and CDR2 as FQGTGA. This CDR3 reads CASSRMGQGHNEQFF. In nucleotides, the CDR3 is TGTGCCAGCAGCCGAATGGGACAGGGACACAATGAGCAGTTCTTC.

The gene calls are TRBV4-2 and TRBJ2-7; D unresolved. From germline, CDR1 is LGHNA and CDR2 YNFKEQ. V was pared by 7 bases and J by 3 bases, with 19 bases between. This CDR3 spans 15 amino acids. CDR3 bases: TGTGCCAGCACCAAAGGCCGTTCAGCCAGCTACGAGCAGTACTTC. Its protein is CASTKGRSASYEQYF.